What follows are 14 T cell receptor beta chains derived from one specimen sequenced in a study of PD-1 blockade in classical Hodgkin lymphoma. Brentuximab vedotin exposure varied among the patients, all of whom had relapsed after autologous stem cell transplantation. Sequencing was performed with immunoSEQ multiplex PCR; in TCRdb, only in-frame clones are kept and a portion is missing. Here the sample spans fewer than 90,000 clones, around nine tenths being singletons. This sample comprised peripheral blood mononuclear cells (PBMCs), obtained at baseline. Source of these receptors: a human donor with classical Hodgkin lymphoma.

The gene calls are TRBV5-1 and TRBJ2-2; 7 bases map to TRBD1. Losses at the gene ends were 3 bases for V and 8 bases for J; bases not matched to a gene: 7. Germline CDR1 SGHRS, CDR2 YFSETQ. The CDR3 has 14 residues. The CDR3 DNA sequence: TGCGCCAGCAGCTGGACAGGCCCGCCTGGGGAGCTGTTTTTT. Encoded protein: CASSWTGPPGELFF.

V usage is TRBV28 and J usage is TRBJ2-7; TRBD1 agrees at 7 bases. The CDR3 contains 16 residues. Germline loops: CDR1 MDHEN, CDR2 SYDVKM. V was pared by 8 bases and J by 5 bases, with 18 bases of the junction left unmatched. The CDR3 DNA reads as TGTGCCAGCGAACCACCCTTCGACAGGGCGGAGAACGAGCAGTACTTC. It codes for CASEPPFDRAENEQYF. The full variable domain, with the rest looked up from reference TRBV28 and TRBJ2-7, is DVKVTQSSRYLVKRTGEKVFLECVQDMDHENMFWYRQDPGLGLRLIYFSYDVKMKEKGDIPEGYSVSREKKERFSLILESASTNQTSMYLCASEPPFDRAENEQYFGPGTRLTVT.

The rearrangement joins TRBV28 to TRBJ2-7; TRBD1 aligns across 7 bases. The trim removed 1 base at V and 0 bases at J, leaving 12 bases unmatched. The germline CDR1 and CDR2 sequences are MDHEN and SYDVKM. The CDR3 consists of 18 residues. DNA for the CDR3: TGTGCCAGCAGTTTATACCTCTCGACAGGGTATCTCTCCTACGAGCAGTACTTC. Amino acid sequence: CASSLYLSTGYLSYEQYF.

This chain connects TRBV2 to TRBJ1-2; 12 bases match TRBD1. Germline V gene lookup returns CDR1 SNHLY and CDR2 FYNNEI. V dropped 8 bases and J dropped 8; count of bases not matched to a gene: 9. This CDR3 has 14 amino acids. The CDR3 sequence: CASRPGTGGWGYTF. The CDR3 DNA is TGTGCCAGCCGTCCCGGGACAGGGGGCTGGGGCTACACCTTC. The full variable domain, rest sourced from reference TRBV2 and TRBJ1-2, is EPEVTQTPSHQVTQMGQEVILRCVPISNHLYFYWYRQILGQKVEFLVSFYNNEISEKSEIFDDQFSVERPDGSNFTLKIRSTKLEDSAMYFCASRPGTGGWGYTFGSGTRLTVV.

The chain is built from TRBV5-6 and TRBJ2-6; D remains unclear. Trimming cost V 1 base and J 0 bases, with 5 bases left between them. The CDR3 has 15 amino acids. Germline CDR1 and CDR2: SGHDT and YYEEEE. The CDR3 sequence is CASSLRPSGANVLTF. For the CDR3, the DNA is TGTGCCAGCAGCTTGCGACCCTCTGGGGCCAACGTCCTGACTTTC.

In its sample, this clone was seen once. The genes are TRBV27 and TRBJ1-5; possible D gene TRBD1, 5 bases. Trimming cost V 0 bases and J 16 bases, with 16 bases left between them. This CDR3 is built from 13 residues. Germline loops: CDR1 MNHEY, CDR2 SMNVEV (reference sequence). The CDR3: CASSLSGGSLHHF. CDR3 bases: TGTGCCAGCAGTTTATCGGGGGGATCCCTCCACCATTTT.

This chain uses TRBV9 with TRBJ1-3, with a tentative D call TRBD1 (5 bases). The CDR3 length is 17 residues. Per germline, CDR1 SGDLS and CDR2 YYNGEE. V was cut by 2 bases and J by 8 bases, with 23 bases left in between. The CDR3 nucleotides read TGTGCCAGCAGCGTCAGGCCCCGGACGATCAGGGAAGACACCATATATTTT. Its translation is CASSVRPRTIREDTIYF.

J is TRBJ1-4 and V is TRBV7-9, with D perhaps matching TRBD1 (5 bases). Per germline, CDR1 SEHNR and CDR2 FQNEAQ (reference sequence). V shed 5 bases and J shed 7 bases, with 11 bases lying between them. CDR3 length: 13 amino acids. CDR3 amino acids: CASSAQGPEKLFF. Written as DNA, the CDR3 is TGTGCCAGCAGCGCCCAGGGACCTGAAAAACTGTTTTTT.

CDR3 sequence (DNA): TGTGCCAGCTACTTACTCTACGAGCAGTACTTC. This codes for CASYLLYEQYF. The chain uses TRBV2 and TRBJ2-7; D is ambiguous. Deletions cut 8 bases from V and 3 bases from J, with 8 bases between. The CDR3 spans 11 residues. The germline V gene has CDR1 SNHLY and CDR2 FYNNEI.

V and J are TRBV20-1 and TRBJ2-3; D is unresolved. Germline values: CDR1 DFQATT, CDR2 SNEGSKA (reference sequence). The CDR3 is made up of 11 amino acids. Trimming cost V 2 bases and J 3 bases, with 3 bases left between them. The CDR3 DNA reads as TGCAGTGCTAGAAGGACAGATACGCAGTATTTT. Translation gives CSARRTDTQYF.

This chain joins TRBV5-4 and TRBJ2-1; tentative D call: TRBD2 (5 bases). CDR1 is SGHNT and CDR2 is YYREEE in the germline V gene (reference sequence). The V end was cut by 0 bases, the J end by 5 bases, with 15 bases between. This CDR3 is built from 16 residues. CDR3 region: CASSLGQERSHNEQFF. CDR3 coding DNA: TGTGCCAGCAGCTTGGGACAAGAGCGGAGTCACAATGAGCAGTTCTTC.

This rearrangement joins TRBV11-2 to TRBJ2-3, with 8 bases that match TRBD2. V trimming: 5 bases; J trimming: 2 bases; junction bases outside the gene matches: 15. The CDR3 loop spans 18 amino acids. Germline lookup yields CDR1 SGHAT and CDR2 FQNNGV. The CDR3 spells CASSDRQAGGYFTDTQYF. The CDR3 DNA reads as TGTGCCAGCAGCGATCGGCAGGCGGGAGGATACTTCACAGATACGCAGTATTTT.

The chain recombines TRBV6-6 with TRBJ2-2; the match to TRBD1 covers 8 bases. Germline lookup yields CDR1 MNHNY and CDR2 SVGAGI (reference sequence). There are 16 residues in the CDR3. V shed 5 bases, J shed 4 bases, and the junction held 9 bases outside the gene matches. The CDR3 protein is CASSASGTGATGELFF. CDR3 coding DNA: TGTGCCAGCAGTGCTTCAGGGACAGGAGCCACCGGGGAGCTGTTTTTT.

V usage is TRBV9 and J usage is TRBJ2-5; unclear D gene. This CDR3 has 13 amino acids. With 1 base removed from V and 5 bases from J, the gap between germline ends came to 9 bases. Germline CDR1 reads SGDLS; CDR2 reads YYNGEE. The CDR3: CASSVSEAETQYF. The CDR3 nucleotides are TGTGCCAGCAGCGTATCTGAGGCGGAGACCCAGTACTTC.